This is a list of T cell receptor beta chains from one sample in a study of blood T cell repertoires in COVID-19. TCRdb's copy holds only in-frame clones and misses some; the assay was immunoSEQ multiplex PCR. This sample carries around 300,000 clones, about 85% of them seen once, and the ten largest clones take around 4%. Sequenced input: peripheral blood. Receptors were obtained from a woman aged 45 to 65 with active or convalescent COVID-19. Each CDR3 is given with its conserved first and last residue. A D gene is named only where the DNA matches it firmly. Size tells how often a clone was seen (once, few, many) or the class of an expanded clone, and some rows leave it out.

d_call	v_call	j_call	cdr3_length	clone_size	cdr3_nt	cdr3_aa
TRBD2	TRBV7-9	TRBJ2-7	14	.	TGTGCCAGCAGCCCGGGACTAGTTGGCTACGAGCAGTACTTC	CASSPGLVGYEQYF
.	TRBV5-8	TRBJ2-1	14	.	TGTGCCAGCAGCTTGAAAGCGGTGAGGAATGAGCAGTTCTTC	CASSLKAVRNEQFF
.	TRBV12-3/TRBV12-4	TRBJ2-6	11	.	TGTGCCAGCAACTCTCTCAGGGGCCTGACTTTC	CASNSLRGLTF
.	TRBV27	TRBJ2-7	15	.	TGTGCCAGCTTAAAGTCTGTGGGAGGTTTCTACGAGCAGTACTTC	CASLKSVGGFYEQYF
.	TRBV20-1	TRBJ2-1	15	.	TGCAGTGCCAGTTCGGGAGCGGAGGATTACAATGAGCAGTTCTTC	CSASSGAEDYNEQFF
TRBD1	TRBV28	TRBJ1-2	19	.	TGTGCCAGCAGTTCCGTTGGGCGACCCGGGGACAGGGGCCCCTATGGCTACACCTTC	CASSSVGRPGDRGPYGYTF
.	TRBV29-1	TRBJ1-2	11	.	TGCAGCGTTAGGGGGAACTATGGCTACACCTTC	CSVRGNYGYTF
.	TRBV12-3/TRBV12-4	TRBJ1-2	12	many	TGTGCCAGCAGTTTATTGCGGTCTGGCTACACCTTC	CASSLLRSGYTF
.	TRBV27	TRBJ1-1	14	.	TGTGCCAGCAGTTTACGCGTTATGAACACTGAAGCTTTCTTT	CASSLRVMNTEAFF
TRBD2	TRBV6-2/TRBV6-3	TRBJ2-3	14	.	TGTGCCAGCAGTCATAGCGGGAGGGCCAGTACGCAGTATTTT	CASSHSGRASTQYF
TRBD1	TRBV7-9	TRBJ2-7	15	few	TGTGCCAGCAGCTCTGGGGACAGGGCGACCTACGAGCAGTACTTC	CASSSGDRATYEQYF
.	TRBV7-9	TRBJ2-2	16	.	TGTGCCAGCAGCTCGGGACAAATTAGGGCGGCCGGGGAGCTGTTTTTT	CASSSGQIRAAGELFF
.	TRBV3-1/TRBV3-2	TRBJ2-5	16	.	TGTGCCAGCAGCCAAGTTTCTAGCCGCTTGGGTGAGACCCAGTACTTC	CASSQVSSRLGETQYF
.	TRBV7-9	TRBJ1-1	14	.	TGTGCCAGCAGCCGACGCGGGGGCGGTACTGAAGCTTTCTTT	CASSRRGGGTEAFF
.	TRBV10-2	TRBJ2-5	16	.	TGCGCCAGCAGTGACCGTGTACAGCAACCACTGGAGACCCAGTACTTC	CASSDRVQQPLETQYF
.	TRBV30	TRBJ1-2	13	.	TGTGCCTGGACCGGGAAAACCAACTATGGCTACACCTTC	CAWTGKTNYGYTF
.	TRBV9	TRBJ2-2	14	.	TGTGCCAGCAGCCCCGACGGGGTAACCGGGGAGCTGTTTTTT	CASSPDGVTGELFF
.	TRBV5-1	TRBJ2-7	14	.	TGCGCCAGCAGCTTGTTAGCGACGGCCTACGAGCAGTACTTC	CASSLLATAYEQYF
TRBD2	TRBV28	TRBJ2-5	17	.	TGTGCCAGCAGTTTTTGGACGACTAGCGGGAGGTCAGAGACCCAGTACTTC	CASSFWTTSGRSETQYF
.	TRBV2	TRBJ2-1	14	.	TGTGCCAGCAGCCTGGGGGACATGCGGAAGGAGCAGTTCTTC	CASSLGDMRKEQFF
.	TRBV6-5	TRBJ2-2	11	.	TGTGCCAGCGAGGGTTCCGGGGAGCTGTTTTTT	CASEGSGELFF
.	TRBV7-2	TRBJ2-4	15	.	TGTGCCAGCAGCTTGAGTTTACTAGCCAAAAACATTCAGTACTTC	CASSLSLLAKNIQYF
.	TRBV2	TRBJ1-5	14	.	TGTGCCAGCAGTGAAGTGGCAGGCAATCAGCCCCAGCATTTT	CASSEVAGNQPQHF
.	TRBV2	TRBJ1-6	13	.	TGTGCCACCACGGTGTCGGGTAATTCACCCCTCCACTTT	CATTVSGNSPLHF
TRBD2	TRBV5-6	TRBJ2-5	18	.	TGTGCCAGCAGCCTGGCCCGTTCTAGCGGGAGGTTCCAAGAGACCCAGTACTTC	CASSLARSSGRFQETQYF
TRBD1	TRBV4-1	TRBJ2-1	14	.	TGCGCCAGCAGCCGGACAGGGGGCCTCAATGAGCAGTTCTTC	CASSRTGGLNEQFF
.	TRBV30	TRBJ2-7	14	.	TGTGCCTGGAGGCGGGACTCTATCTCCTACGAGCAGTACTTC	CAWRRDSISYEQYF
TRBD1	TRBV7-9	TRBJ1-6	14	.	TGTGCCAGCAGCTTCCGGCAGGGGGCTTCACCCCTCCACTTT	CASSFRQGASPLHF
TRBD1	TRBV19	TRBJ1-5	15	.	TGTGCCAGTTCCCCCGTGGACAGGGACCGCCAGCCCCAGCATTTT	CASSPVDRDRQPQHF
TRBD1	TRBV19	TRBJ1-6	14	.	TGTGCCAGTGGGGACAGGGGTTATAATTCACCCCTCCACTTT	CASGDRGYNSPLHF
TRBD1	TRBV2	TRBJ1-1	16	.	TGTGCCAGCTACTTTGGAGGGACAGGGGGTAGGACTGAAGCTTTCTTT	CASYFGGTGGRTEAFF
TRBD2	TRBV9	TRBJ2-1	15	.	TGTGCCAGCGGGCCTAGCGGTAGCTCCTACAATGAGCAGTTCTTC	CASGPSGSSYNEQFF
.	TRBV7-9	TRBJ2-7	14	once	TGTGCCAGCAGCTCGACATCCCGAGCCTACGAGCAGTACTTC	CASSSTSRAYEQYF
TRBD1	TRBV18	TRBJ1-2	15	.	TGTGCCAGCTCACCACGTACAGGGGAGCCCTATGGCTACACCTTC	CASSPRTGEPYGYTF
.	TRBV6-7	TRBJ1-1	17	once	TGTGCCAGCAGTTACCATAGGCATCAGGGAAACCGCACTGAAGCTTTCTTT	CASSYHRHQGNRTEAFF
TRBD2	TRBV5-1	TRBJ2-1	15	.	TGCGCCAGCAGCTTAACTAGCGGCTCCTACAATGAGCAGTTCTTC	CASSLTSGSYNEQFF
TRBD1	TRBV19	TRBJ2-3	19	.	TGTGCCAGTAGTAACCCCGAACTTCGGGACAGGGGGCGCGCAGATACGCAGTATTTT	CASSNPELRDRGRADTQYF
.	TRBV30	TRBJ1-1	13	.	TGTGCCTGGAACGGAGGCACGAACACTGAAGCTTTCTTT	CAWNGGTNTEAFF
TRBD1	TRBV5-6	TRBJ1-2	14	.	TGTGCCAGCAAGGGGACAGGATCTAACTATGGCTACACCTTC	CASKGTGSNYGYTF
.	TRBV29-1	TRBJ2-7	12	few	TGCAGCGTTGGCGCTAGCTGGTACGAGCAGTACTTC	CSVGASWYEQYF